This is a list of T cell receptor beta chains from one sample in a study of T-cell reconstitution after alpha-beta-depleted transplantation in children. TCRdb itself ran the PCR reads through MiXCR, one entry per CDR3 protein. The data contain roughly 48,000 distinct CDR3 sequences, more than 5% of them singletons. Sequencing was performed on PBMCs, mostly from graft donor cells, taken 60 days after TCRalphabeta/CD19-depleted stem cell transplant. These receptors all come from a female patient aged 2-15 years who had a stem cell transplant for aplastic anemia, so the T cells may come from the graft donor. Each CDR3 is given without its conserved first and last residue. The order of the fields is V gene, J gene, CDR3 protein.

v_call: TRBV12-3/TRBV12-4
j_call: TRBJ1-6
cdr3_aa: ASSSGAYNSPLH

v_call: TRBV11-2
j_call: TRBJ2-3
cdr3_aa: ASSLSSGRGVWRY

v_call: TRBV12-3/TRBV12-4
j_call: TRBJ2-3
cdr3_aa: ASSRASGGPDTQY

v_call: TRBV20-1
j_call: TRBJ1-6
cdr3_aa: SAPDPASYNSPLH

v_call: TRBV14
j_call: TRBJ2-3
cdr3_aa: ASSHWAQY

v_call: TRBV6-4
j_call: TRBJ2-7
cdr3_aa: ASSEEIYEQY

v_call: TRBV6-2/TRBV6-3
j_call: TRBJ2-1
cdr3_aa: ASSNTGERHEQF

v_call: TRBV12-3/TRBV12-4
j_call: TRBJ2-2
cdr3_aa: ASSPPEAANTGELF

v_call: TRBV3-1
j_call: TRBJ2-1
cdr3_aa: ASSGVGGQGEQF

v_call: TRBV6-4
j_call: TRBJ2-1
cdr3_aa: ASSGGTGEANEQF

v_call: TRBV5-1
j_call: TRBJ2-1
cdr3_aa: ASKRTGNEQF

v_call: TRBV3-1
j_call: TRBJ2-7
cdr3_aa: ASSQDGTAGQY

v_call: TRBV20-1
j_call: TRBJ2-3
cdr3_aa: SAREYTDTQY

v_call: TRBV11-2
j_call: TRBJ2-7
cdr3_aa: ASSSQQARGYEQY

v_call: TRBV5-1
j_call: TRBJ2-2
cdr3_aa: ASSTGTSPINTGELF

v_call: TRBV7-9
j_call: TRBJ2-3
cdr3_aa: ASSLQGADTQY

v_call: TRBV12-3/TRBV12-4
j_call: TRBJ2-7
cdr3_aa: ASSWGQGLYEQY

v_call: TRBV28
j_call: TRBJ2-5
cdr3_aa: ASIPSGLAGAGETQY

v_call: TRBV7-9
j_call: TRBJ2-1
cdr3_aa: ASRLGRQSSYNEQF

v_call: TRBV20-1
j_call: TRBJ1-1
cdr3_aa: SALRDRGWGNTEAF

v_call: TRBV4-2
j_call: TRBJ2-3
cdr3_aa: ASNSQVFGAALTSSTDTQY

v_call: TRBV7-9
j_call: TRBJ2-1
cdr3_aa: ASSLYRKSYNEQF

v_call: TRBV19
j_call: TRBJ2-1
cdr3_aa: ASSIGASAGLF

v_call: TRBV9
j_call: TRBJ2-2
cdr3_aa: ASTRALTGELF

v_call: TRBV21-1
j_call: TRBJ2-7
cdr3_aa: ANNGLSHVVFYEQY

v_call: TRBV5-1
j_call: TRBJ2-2
cdr3_aa: ASSLDRRSFTGELF

v_call: TRBV30
j_call: TRBJ2-4
cdr3_aa: AWSVPGWTSGQNIQY

v_call: TRBV11-2
j_call: TRBJ2-2
cdr3_aa: ASSLGERLTGELF

v_call: TRBV29-1
j_call: TRBJ2-7
cdr3_aa: SVEGDGRSYEQY

v_call: TRBV19
j_call: TRBJ2-7
cdr3_aa: ASSIAAGGWQY

v_call: TRBV10-1
j_call: TRBJ2-1
cdr3_aa: ASSEVSGRYNEQF

v_call: TRBV6-5
j_call: TRBJ2-7
cdr3_aa: ASSYGGYGDEQY

v_call: TRBV5-1
j_call: TRBJ2-7
cdr3_aa: ASRWTSGGEQY

v_call: TRBV20-1
j_call: TRBJ2-5
cdr3_aa: SASRASGSWQETQY

v_call: TRBV20-1
j_call: TRBJ1-4
cdr3_aa: SARDKPLGEKLF

v_call: TRBV20-1
j_call: TRBJ2-5
cdr3_aa: SATEETQY

v_call: TRBV15
j_call: TRBJ2-3
cdr3_aa: ATSRDTGTSGRTDTQY

v_call: TRBV10-3
j_call: TRBJ2-5
cdr3_aa: AITEATGETQY

v_call: TRBV9
j_call: TRBJ2-3
cdr3_aa: ASSVGCTDTQY

v_call: TRBV18
j_call: TRBJ2-7
cdr3_aa: ASSLSGSYEQY

v_call: TRBV11-2
j_call: TRBJ2-5
cdr3_aa: ASSLGPLQETQY

v_call: TRBV28
j_call: TRBJ2-7
cdr3_aa: ASTRTAGGFYEQY

v_call: TRBV20-1
j_call: TRBJ2-3
cdr3_aa: SADPGLAGGSTQY

v_call: TRBV10-3
j_call: TRBJ2-1
cdr3_aa: AISRLAGGSSYNEQF

v_call: TRBV6-2/TRBV6-3
j_call: TRBJ2-7
cdr3_aa: ASSPNKGLVVDEQY

v_call: TRBV28
j_call: TRBJ1-4
cdr3_aa: ASSLNVGQEKLF

v_call: TRBV20-1
j_call: TRBJ2-7
cdr3_aa: SARSNVPFLDEQY

v_call: TRBV20-1
j_call: TRBJ2-7
cdr3_aa: SARVRESTYEQY

v_call: TRBV2
j_call: TRBJ2-1
cdr3_aa: ASLFARAQYNEQF

v_call: TRBV10-1
j_call: TRBJ1-1
cdr3_aa: ASRDSNTEAF

v_call: TRBV18
j_call: TRBJ1-1
cdr3_aa: ASSQDRQNTEAF

v_call: TRBV30
j_call: TRBJ2-2
cdr3_aa: AWSKGVNTGELF

v_call: TRBV11-2
j_call: TRBJ2-2
cdr3_aa: ASSGRASGTGELF

v_call: TRBV28
j_call: TRBJ2-7
cdr3_aa: ASGRGAYEQY

v_call: TRBV18
j_call: TRBJ1-1
cdr3_aa: ASSPLSGTVNTEAF

v_call: TRBV9
j_call: TRBJ2-5
cdr3_aa: ASSVAPQETQY